The 8 T cell receptor beta chains in this list originate from one sample, sequenced in a study of T cells in Graves' hyperthyroidism and ophthalmopathy. TCR beta CDR3 region amplification was performed from RNA transcripts. The TCR CDR3 first-round RT-PCR relied on the HTBI primer set. TCRdb independently ran MiXCR on the multiplex PCR reads; one entry per CDR3 protein. The sample includes hundreds of thousands of distinct CDR3 sequences, 16% of them seen just once. Source material: blood. These receptors all come from a woman in her late teens or twenties with Graves' hyperthyroidism.

This clonotype was counted many times. This chain uses TRBV20-1 with TRBJ2-1; D not certain. The CDR3 has 12 residues. Germline V gene lookup returns CDR1 DFQATT and CDR2 SNEGSKA (reference sequence). V lost 2 bases, J lost 4 bases, and 6 bases lay in between. CDR3 sequence reads: CSARPPYNEQFF. CDR3 DNA sequence: TGCAGTGCTAGACCACCGTACAATGAGCAGTTCTTC.

For the CDR3, the DNA is TGTGCCAGCAGTCCATCGACAGGGGGGATCTCTGGAAACACCATATATTTT. It is translated as CASSPSTGGISGNTIYF. The chain recombines TRBV28 with TRBJ1-3; TRBD1 agrees at 9 bases. Trimming removed 5 bases from V and 0 bases from J; junction bases left unmatched: 8. Per germline, CDR1 MDHEN and CDR2 SYDVKM. The CDR3 loop spans 17 amino acids.

J is TRBJ1-5 and V is TRBV24-1; D is uncertain. This CDR3 is 13 amino acids long. From germline, CDR1 is KGHDR and CDR2 SFDVKD. V dropped 9 bases and J dropped 0 bases, with 8 bases sitting between them. CDR3 sequence reads: CATSRTSNQPQHF. DNA of the CDR3: TGTGCCACCTCGAGGACTAGCAATCAGCCCCAGCATTTT.

The rearrangement joins TRBV24-1 to TRBJ2-5; D is uncertain. This CDR3 spans 12 amino acids. V was trimmed by 2 bases and J by 13 bases, leaving 13 bases between them. Looked up from germline, CDR1 is KGHDR and CDR2 is SFDVKD. The CDR3 spells CATSDWLNLLYF. The CDR3 nucleotides read TGTGCCACCAGTGATTGGCTCAACCTCCTGTACTTC.

The rearrangement links TRBV7-9 to TRBJ1-6, with 9 bases fitting TRBD1. The CDR3 length is 16 residues. With 2 bases clipped from V and 9 bases from J, the junction kept 8 bases outside the gene matches. Germline-derived CDR1 and CDR2 are SEHNR and FQNEAQ (reference sequence). The DNA for the CDR3 is TGTGCCAGCAGCTTACTATCCGGGACAGGGACTTCACCCCTCCACTTT. Its protein is CASSLLSGTGTSPLHF.

The genes are TRBV29-1 and TRBJ2-3; 8 nucleotides line up with TRBD2. Germline V CDR1 and CDR2: SQVTM, ANQGSEA. V was pared by 5 bases and J by 3 bases, with 4 bases of the junction left unmatched. The CDR3 spans 13 residues. The CDR3 region is CSVRLAQTDTQYF. The CDR3 bases are TGCAGCGTTAGACTAGCGCAAACAGATACGCAGTATTTT.

This clonotype has a handful of counts. The chain recombines TRBV12-3 or TRBV12-4 with TRBJ1-1; the D gene is possibly TRBD1 (6 bases). Trimming shortened V by 5 bases and J by 0 bases, and 13 bases separated the two germline ends. This CDR3 region has 15 residues. For the CDR3, the DNA is TGTGCCAGCAGTCGACCGGGGGCCGTGAACACTGAAGCTTTCTTT. This gives the protein CASSRPGAVNTEAFF.

Concerning this clonotype: One junction end does not reproduce the germline sequence, and a read error may be involved. This chain links TRBV5-8 with TRBJ2-2; maybe TRBD2 (6 bases). CDR3 length: 18 residues. Germline loops: CDR1 SGHTS, CDR2 YDEGEE. In DNA form, the CDR3 reads TGTGCCAGCAGCACCGGACGTCGACCCGGAGGTTACACCGGGGGGCTGTTTTTT. It encodes CASSTGRRPGGYTGGLFF.